These 25 T cell receptor beta chains originate from one sample sequenced in a study of cytomegalovirus exposure and HLA in healthy donors. Amplification used 60 Vbeta primers and 13 Jbeta primers. Profiled with immunoSEQ multiplex PCR; TCRdb holds only in-frame clones, not every one. The listing contains some 130,000 clones. The specimen sequenced was PBMCs. These receptors were obtained from a young man in good health and CMV-seronegative.

V is TRBV11-2 and J is TRBJ2-5; D perhaps matches TRBD2 (6 bases). CDR3 size: 15 residues. Trimming removed 5 bases from V and 1 base from J, with 14 bases in between. Germline values: CDR1 SGHAT, CDR2 FQNNGV. The CDR3 coding sequence is TGTGCCAGCAGCCTTATTCGGGGGACCCAAGAGACCCAGTACTTC. This sequence encodes CASSLIRGTQETQYF.

The CDR3: CASSLTTGTPISYEQYF. CDR3 bases: TGCGCCAGCAGCCTAACAACCGGGACTCCTATTTCCTACGAGCAGTACTTC. V usage is TRBV4-1 and J usage is TRBJ2-7; weak D call: TRBD2 (6 bases). The CDR3 length is 17 residues. With 4 bases removed from V and 1 base from J, the gap between germline ends came to 20 bases. Germline values: CDR1 MGHRA, CDR2 YSYEKL.

V is TRBV29-1 and J is TRBJ2-3; TRBD2 aligns across 15 bases. Trimming removed 6 bases from V and 0 bases from J; junction bases left unmatched: 4. The V gene's germline CDR1 is SQVTM and CDR2 ANQGSEA. The CDR3 is 16 amino acids. CDR3: CSVEGLAGGSTDTQYF. The CDR3 DNA follows: TGCAGCGTCGAGGGACTAGCGGGGGGTAGCACAGATACGCAGTATTTT.

The chain recombines TRBV29-1 with TRBJ2-5; a possible D gene is TRBD2 (5 bases). V was trimmed by 7 bases and J by 1 base, leaving 10 bases between them. The germline CDR1 and CDR2 sequences are SQVTM and ANQGSEA. CDR3 length: 12 residues. The CDR3 protein is CSGAEFQETQYF. CDR3 coding DNA: TGCAGCGGAGCGGAATTCCAAGAGACCCAGTACTTC.

The chain joins TRBV10-3 to TRBJ2-2; perhaps TRBD1 as D (6 bases). Germline values: CDR1 ENHRY, CDR2 SYGVKD. Trimming took off 7 bases at V and 7 bases at J, with 10 bases between the two ends. The CDR3 runs 12 residues. The CDR3: CAIMGAGGELFF. DNA for the CDR3: TGTGCCATCATGGGGGCTGGCGGGGAGCTGTTTTTT.

The J gene is TRBJ1-6, the V gene TRBV29-1; 7 bases agree with TRBD1. The CDR3 contains 12 residues. The V gene's germline CDR1 is SQVTM and CDR2 ANQGSEA. Losses at the gene ends were 4 bases for V and 6 bases for J; bases not matched to a gene: 0. CDR3 sequence (DNA): TGCAGCGTTGGGGACAGTAATTCACCCCTCCACTTT. Amino acids: CSVGDSNSPLHF.

The chain carries TRBV7-8 and TRBJ1-5; D gene ambiguous. This CDR3 region has 15 residues. CDR1 and CDR2 from the germline V gene are SGHVS and FQNEAQ. Trimming took off 5 bases at V and 4 bases at J, with 15 bases between the two ends. The CDR3 is CASSLMHSPNQPQHF. The CDR3 DNA reads TGTGCCAGCAGCCTCATGCACAGCCCAAATCAGCCCCAGCATTTT.

V gene TRBV11-3 combines with J gene TRBJ1-6, with D possibly being TRBD1 (6 bases). The CDR3 runs to 14 residues. Germline CDR1 SGHNT, CDR2 YENEEA. With 3 bases removed from V and 4 bases from J, the gap between germline ends came to 7 bases. CDR3 region: CASSFRGYNSPLHF. The CDR3 region has the DNA TGTGCCAGCAGCTTCAGGGGATATAATTCACCCCTCCACTTT. The full variable domain, its missing parts supplied by reference TRBV11-3 and TRBJ1-6, is EAGVVQSPRYKIIEKKQPVAFWCNPISGHNTLYWYLQNLGQGPELLIRYENEEAVDDSQLPKDRFSAERLKGVDSTLKIQPAELGDSAVYLCASSFRGYNSPLHFGNGTRLTVT.

The chain couples TRBV5-6 to TRBJ2-1; 7 bases line up with TRBD2. The germline V gene has CDR1 SGHDT and CDR2 YYEEEE. V shed 7 bases and J 5 bases; nucleotides not matched to a gene: 9. This CDR3 is built from 14 residues. Here the CDR3 DNA reads TGTGCCAGCGGATCCCGGGGGGAAAACAATGAGCAGTTCTTC. Translation gives CASGSRGENNEQFF.

The V and J genes are TRBV9 and TRBJ2-1, with 7 bases identical to TRBD2. The germline V gene has CDR1 SGDLS and CDR2 YYNGEE. V shed 0 bases, J shed 6 bases, and the junction held 3 bases outside the gene matches. The CDR3 has 14 amino acids. CDR3 amino acids: CASSVASGANEQFF. The CDR3 nucleotides are TGTGCCAGCAGCGTAGCGAGCGGGGCCAATGAGCAGTTCTTC.

This chain connects TRBV6-5 to TRBJ1-5; 7 nucleotides line up with TRBD1. Unmatched junction bases numbered 6, after V lost 3 bases and J lost 4 bases. The length of the CDR3 is 15 residues. CDR1 and CDR2 (germline): MNHEY, SVGAGI. Here the CDR3 reads CASSYSTGENQPQHF. The CDR3 DNA is TGTGCCAGCAGTTATTCCACAGGGGAAAATCAGCCCCAGCATTTT.

This CDR3 is CASSLVSQGLSEKLFF. The CDR3, as DNA: TGTGCCAGCAGCTTAGTTTCACAGGGATTATCTGAAAAACTGTTTTTT. The chain couples TRBV7-9 to TRBJ1-4; weak D call: TRBD1 (6 bases). The ends were cut back, 1 base at V and 7 bases at J, with 16 bases in the middle. Germline CDR1 and CDR2: SEHNR and FQNEAQ (reference sequence). The CDR3 contains 16 residues.

The genes are TRBV19 and TRBJ2-3; tentatively, D is TRBD1 (6 bases). Germline loops: CDR1 LNHDA, CDR2 SQIVND (reference sequence). V dropped 9 bases and J dropped 3 bases, with 13 bases sitting between them. The CDR3 runs 13 residues. CDR3 coding DNA: TGTGCCAGCGGGACACCCTATACAGATACGCAGTATTTT. It is translated as CASGTPYTDTQYF.

The chain is built from TRBV10-1 and TRBJ2-1; D might be TRBD1 (5 bases). The CDR3 has 15 residues. Between the trimmed V and J ends, which lost 7 bases and 4 bases, there was a span of 17 bases. Looked up from germline, CDR1 is WNHNN and CDR2 is SYGVQD (reference sequence). The CDR3 DNA is TGCGCCAGCAAAAGACAGAAACAATTTTACAATGAGCAGTTCTTC. This translates into CASKRQKQFYNEQFF.

The chain uses TRBV2 and TRBJ2-2; the match to TRBD1 covers 9 bases. Trimming took 5 bases from V and 4 from J; bases not matched to a gene: 5. Germline assignment: CDR1 SNHLY and CDR2 FYNNEI. The CDR3 contains 15 residues. The CDR3 sequence: CASSTGQGSTGELFF. CDR3 coding DNA: TGTGCCAGCAGTACCGGACAGGGGAGCACCGGGGAGCTGTTTTTT.

V is TRBV9 and J is TRBJ2-7, with 9 bases aligning to TRBD1. This CDR3 region has 14 residues. Germline values: CDR1 SGDLS, CDR2 YYNGEE. V gave up 3 bases and J gave up 5 bases; unmatched junction bases: 6. The CDR3 DNA sequence: TGTGCCAGCAGCGGGACTGGACAGGGGAACGAGCAGTACTTC. The encoded protein is CASSGTGQGNEQYF.

The gene calls are TRBV7-2 and TRBJ2-2; 8 positions agree with TRBD1. The CDR3 totals 17 residues. J lost 4 bases, V lost 0 bases, and 7 bases had no gene match. Germline V lookup: CDR1 SGHTA, CDR2 FQGNSA. The chain's CDR3 is CASSLAPDRVLTGELFF. CDR3 in DNA: TGTGCCAGCAGCTTAGCCCCGGACAGGGTTCTCACCGGGGAGCTGTTTTTT.

The rearrangement joins TRBV28 to TRBJ2-7, with 7 positions matching TRBD2. Germline V CDR1 and CDR2: MDHEN, SYDVKM. CDR3 length: 15 residues. V lost 7 bases and J lost 1; bases outside the gene matches: 10. CDR3 region: CASNKPWEGSYEQYF. The CDR3, as DNA: TGTGCCAGCAATAAACCTTGGGAGGGTTCCTACGAGCAGTACTTC.

This chain connects TRBV28 to TRBJ2-7, with 10 bases aligning to TRBD1. V shed 9 bases and J 1 base; nucleotides not matched to a gene: 9. From germline, CDR1 is MDHEN and CDR2 SYDVKM. This CDR3 comprises 15 residues. The CDR3 loop is CASAVRGQGSYEQYF. CDR3 DNA sequence: TGTGCCAGTGCTGTGAGGGGACAGGGGTCCTACGAGCAGTACTTC.

The V call is TRBV6-5, the J call TRBJ1-6; 9 positions match TRBD1. Germline V lookup: CDR1 MNHEY, CDR2 SVGAGI. V was pared by 6 bases and J by 7 bases, with 4 bases of the junction left unmatched. CDR3 size: 14 residues. CDR3 bases: TGTGCCAGCAGACAGGGGGCGCGGAATTCACCCCTCCACTTT. This gives the protein CASRQGARNSPLHF.

This rearrangement joins TRBV5-4 to TRBJ1-4, with TRBD1 as a possible D gene (5 bases). V was clipped by 3 bases and J by 0 bases, with 9 bases between them. Germline V CDR1 and CDR2: SGHNT, YYREEE (reference sequence). The CDR3 is 15 amino acids. CDR3 sequence reads: CASSWTTATNEKLFF. CDR3 nucleotides: TGTGCCAGCAGCTGGACGACAGCAACTAATGAAAAACTGTTTTTT.

The chain uses TRBV4-1 and TRBJ2-5, with D tentatively TRBD1 (5 bases). The germline V gene has CDR1 MGHRA and CDR2 YSYEKL. The CDR3 length is 13 residues. The V end lost 4 bases, the J end lost 4 bases, and 10 bases lay between the germline ends. The CDR3 DNA reads TGCGCCAGCAGCCCCCAGGGTTTAGAGACCCAGTACTTC. Translated, it gives CASSPQGLETQYF.

The genes are TRBV6-5 and TRBJ1-1; D is perhaps TRBD1 (6 bases). This CDR3 region has 13 residues. Per germline, CDR1 MNHEY and CDR2 SVGAGI. V was trimmed by 6 bases and J by 1 base, leaving 9 bases between them. The CDR3, as DNA: TGTGCCAGCAGGAAGACAGGGAACACTGAAGCTTTCTTT. This codes for CASRKTGNTEAFF.

The chain combines TRBV19 with TRBJ2-5, with D tentatively TRBD2 (7 bases). The CDR3 runs 13 residues. Germline loops: CDR1 LNHDA, CDR2 SQIVND (reference sequence). Trimming took off 5 bases at V and 4 bases at J, with 11 bases between the two ends. The CDR3 DNA follows: TGTGCCAGTAGTCGGGGGGCAAGAGAGACCCAGTACTTC. Amino acids: CASSRGARETQYF.

The DNA for the CDR3 is TGTGCCTGGACCTCCCAGGGCTACGAGCAGTACTTC. Its protein is CAWTSQGYEQYF. The chain recombines TRBV30 with TRBJ2-7; D might be TRBD1 (5 bases). Germline-derived CDR1 and CDR2 are GTSNPN and SVGIG (reference sequence). V lost 4 bases and J 3 bases, leaving 10 bases between the germline ends. CDR3 length equals 12 residues. Drawing the rest from reference TRBV30 and TRBJ2-7, the complete variable domain is SQTIHQWPATLVQPVGSPLSLECTVEGTSNPNLYWYRQAAGRGLQLLFYSVGIGQISSEVPQNLSASRPQDRQFILSSKKLLLSDSGFYLCAWTSQGYEQYFGPGTRLTVT.